The 3 T cell receptor beta chains reported below all come from one sample, sequenced in a study of CD8+ T cells in alopecia areata. Extracted from the samples, RNA was reverse transcribed into cDNA to serve as the sequencing template. Sequenced by immunoSEQ multiplex PCR; TCRdb stores in-frame clones only, minus some. The sample consists of about 180,000 clones, approximately 55% of them appearing once. Treatment meaning: oral pan-JAK inhibitor, 5-10 mg twice daily. This sample comprised CD8+ T cells sorted from blood, obtained at week 24, from a patient treated with tofacitinib. The origin of the receptors is a human donor with alopecia areata.

The chain links TRBV13 to TRBJ1-1; TRBD1 might be the D (5 bases). This CDR3 has 15 amino acids. Germline V CDR1 and CDR2: PRHDT, FYEKMQ (reference sequence). V lost 0 bases and J lost 1, with 9 bases in between. CDR3 sequence (DNA): TGTGCCAGCAGCTTAGGTGCCAGGGAGAACACTGAAGCTTTCTTT. This gives the protein CASSLGARENTEAFF.

The chain is built from TRBV29-1 and TRBJ2-3, with D maybe TRBD2 (6 bases). The ends were cut back, 7 bases at V and 5 bases at J, with 13 bases in the middle. CDR1 SQVTM and CDR2 ANQGSEA come from the germline V gene. The CDR3 has 12 residues. This CDR3 is CSAQPGEDTQYF. CDR3 coding DNA: TGCAGCGCTCAGCCGGGGGAAGATACGCAGTATTTT.

The chain links TRBV7-9 to TRBJ2-5; 7 bases align to TRBD1. The junction had 5 bases not matched to a gene; V was cut back by 3 bases and J by 1 base. The germline gives CDR1 SEHNR, CDR2 FQNEAQ (reference sequence). CDR3 size: 15 residues. The CDR3 is CASSFQRQGQETQYF. The CDR3 nucleotides read TGTGCCAGCAGCTTCCAAAGACAGGGCCAAGAGACCCAGTACTTC. Based on the CDR3 plus reference TRBV7-9 and TRBJ2-5, the full variable domain is DTGVSQNPRHKITKRGQNVTFRCDPISEHNRLYWYRQTLGQGPEFLTYFQNEAQLEKSRLLSDRFSAERPKGSFSTLEIQRTEQGDSAMYLCASSFQRQGQETQYFGPGTRLLVL.